The clone carrying this TCR beta chain was found once. Its target is unknown. The data originate from a study of OX40 agonist ivuxolimab in advanced cancers. About the research overall: Ivuxolimab doses were 0.01, 0.1, 0.3, 1.5, 3 or 10 mg/kg every 2 weeks. Each dose-escalation patient presented with hepatocellular carcinoma, melanoma, renal cell or head and neck cancer. Study results and limitations: Averaging showed that CD8+ T cells had more expanded clones than CD4+ did.

Only in-frame clones appear in the TCRdb table, and some are missing; sequencing was by immunoSEQ multiplex PCR. The data hold roughly 34,000 clones, with roughly nine tenths observed a single time. This CDR3 contains 11 residues. CDR1 and CDR2 from the germline V gene are MGHRA and YSYEKL. The V end lost 1 base, the J end lost 10 bases, and 5 bases lay between the germline ends. This TCR was sampled from an adult with an advanced solid tumor such as melanoma, head and neck, liver or kidney cancer. The chain joins TRBV4-1 to TRBJ2-1; no reliable D call. The sample in question was CD4+ or CD8+ T cells sorted from blood, obtained in a trial of the OX40 agonist ivuxolimab. The CDR3 here is CASSQAQEQFF. DNA of the CDR3: TGCGCCAGCAGCCAAGCTCAGGAGCAGTTCTTC.